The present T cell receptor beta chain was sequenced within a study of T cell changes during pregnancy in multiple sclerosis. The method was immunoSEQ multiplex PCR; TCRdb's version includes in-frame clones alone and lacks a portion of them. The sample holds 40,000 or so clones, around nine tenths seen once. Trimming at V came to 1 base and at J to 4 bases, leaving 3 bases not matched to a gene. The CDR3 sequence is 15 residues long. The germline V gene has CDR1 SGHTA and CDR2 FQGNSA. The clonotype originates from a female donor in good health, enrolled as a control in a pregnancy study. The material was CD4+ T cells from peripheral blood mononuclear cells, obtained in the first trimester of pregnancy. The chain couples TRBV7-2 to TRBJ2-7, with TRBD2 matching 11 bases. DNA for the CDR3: TGTGCCAGCAGCTTAGGGGGACTAGCGGTATACGAGCAGTACTTC. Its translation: CASSLGGLAVYEQYF.